This T cell receptor (beta chain) came from a study of CD4+ T cells in melanoma. Notes on the study in general: In melanoma, neoantigen-specific CD4+ T cells reportedly differed in differentiation state. A reported correlation linked neoantigen-specific CD4+ T cells to CD8+, macrophage and B cell function.

Trimming at V came to 3 bases and at J to 2 bases, leaving 9 bases not matched to a gene. The germline V gene encodes CDR1 KGHSH and CDR2 LQKENI. This CDR3 has 16 amino acids. Clones were read by immunoSEQ multiplex PCR, and TCRdb kept only the in-frame ones, dropping some. The data show roughly 20,000 clones, about four fifths seen once. Concerning this clone itself: Its antigen remains unknown.

The origin of this receptor is a human donor with melanoma. The sample consisted of cells from a culture (not recorded whether cultured in vitro). The chain has TRBV18 and TRBJ2-7, with 8 bases lining up with TRBD2. Here the CDR3 reads CASSPAGGAVTYEQYF. The CDR3 DNA reads as TGTGCCAGCTCACCGGCGGGAGGCGCCGTTACCTACGAGCAGTACTTC.